Below, 16 T cell receptor beta chains from the same sample are listed, as sequenced in a study of Ad26.COV2.S vaccination and SARS-CoV-2 variants. Data came from immunoSEQ multiplex PCR; TCRdb stores just in-frame clones and leaves some out. Of hundreds of thousands of clones listed, about 90% were seen once; the top ten hold 3.9%. Sequenced here: peripheral blood, sampled after recovery from COVID-19. Receptor source: a human donor who had recovered from COVID-19.

The chain has TRBV18 and TRBJ2-5; D tentatively fits TRBD1 or TRBD2 (5 bases each). Germline CDR1 KGHSH, CDR2 LQKENI. The CDR3 has 13 amino acids. Trimming pared 4 bases from V and 4 bases from J, leaving 10 bases between. The CDR3 region is CASSRRGGETQYF. The CDR3 DNA reads as TGTGCCAGCTCACGCCGGGGCGGAGAGACCCAGTACTTC.

This chain connects TRBV24-1 to TRBJ1-6; D remains unclear. The V gene lost 5 bases and the J gene lost 7 bases, with 5 bases spanning the gap. The CDR3 length is 12 residues. Germline V gene sequence: CDR1 KGHDR, CDR2 SFDVKD. As DNA, the CDR3 is TGTGCCACCAGTGGCCGAAATTCACCCCTCCACTTT. Translated, it gives CATSGRNSPLHF.

The CDR3 DNA is TGTGCCAGCAGCTTAAGCACCTCAGGGGGTGGCTACACCTTC. Its translation: CASSLSTSGGGYTF. V gene TRBV11-2 combines with J gene TRBJ1-2; 7 nucleotides align to TRBD1. V trimming: 2 bases; J trimming: 7 bases; junction bases outside the gene matches: 7. The CDR3 spans 14 residues. Germline V gene sequence: CDR1 SGHAT, CDR2 FQNNGV. Complete variable domain (other parts from reference TRBV11-2 and TRBJ1-2): EAGVAQSPRYKIIEKRQSVAFWCNPISGHATLYWYQQILGQGPKLLIQFQNNGVVDDSQLPKDRFSAERLKGVDSTLKIQPAKLEDSAVYLCASSLSTSGGGYTFGSGTRLTVV.

The chain uses TRBV20-1 and TRBJ1-1; the D is unclear. Germline lookup yields CDR1 DFQATT and CDR2 SNEGSKA (reference sequence). The CDR3 extends over 11 amino acids. The CDR3 reads CRGSQDTEAFF. CDR3 in DNA: TGCAGGGGTTCCCAAGACACTGAAGCTTTCTTT.

This chain uses TRBV6-6 with TRBJ1-5; 8 nucleotides agree with TRBD1. The CDR3 spans 13 residues. V shed 5 bases, J shed 5 bases, and the junction held 2 bases outside the gene matches. Germline CDR1 is MNHNY and CDR2 is SVGAGI (reference sequence). The CDR3 sequence: CASSTGQDQPQHF. In nucleotides, the CDR3 is TGTGCCAGCAGTACGGGACAGGATCAGCCCCAGCATTTT.

CDR3 DNA: TGTGCCAGCAGTTTATCCAGACTGCCAGACACCGGGGAGCTGTTTTTT. Its protein is CASSLSRLPDTGELFF. The J gene is TRBJ2-2, the V gene TRBV27; D gene ambiguous. The CDR3 runs 16 residues. Trimming stripped 0 bases from V and 3 bases from J, with 11 bases between. CDR1 is MNHEY and CDR2 is SMNVEV in the germline V gene (reference sequence).

V usage is TRBV12-3 or TRBV12-4 and J usage is TRBJ2-3, with D maybe TRBD2 (5 bases). This CDR3 has 12 residues. The V gene lost 2 bases and the J gene lost 12 bases, with 12 bases spanning the gap. This chain's CDR3 is CASSLRGPVQYF. CDR3 coding DNA: TGTGCCAGCAGTTTACGGGGTCCGGTTCAGTATTTT.

The chain links TRBV19 to TRBJ2-3; 8 bases agree with TRBD2. The length of the CDR3 is 14 residues. The V and J ends lost 6 bases and 3 bases, in that order; junction bases with no gene match: 5. Germline V CDR1 and CDR2: LNHDA, SQIVND (reference sequence). The CDR3 DNA follows: TGTGCCAGTAGCCATAGCGGGACGACAGATACGCAGTATTTT. Protein: CASSHSGTTDTQYF.

Turning to this clone: Other DNA sequences in this specimen translate into the identical CDR3. The CDR3 reads CASSYSGRETQYF. The CDR3 DNA reads as TGTGCCAGCAGTTACTCGGGCAGAGAGACCCAGTACTTC. The gene calls are TRBV6-5 and TRBJ2-5; D not resolved. The V end was cut by 0 bases, the J end by 4 bases, with 6 bases between. The CDR3 is 13 amino acids. Germline CDR1 MNHEY, CDR2 SVGAGI.

The J gene is TRBJ1-5, the V gene TRBV5-1; D not certain. This CDR3 region has 16 residues. CDR1 and CDR2 from the germline V gene are SGHRS and YFSETQ. V lost 4 bases, J lost 2 bases, and 16 bases lay in between. The CDR3 nucleotides read TGCGCCAGCAGCAAGAATAGGGAGTGGGGCAATCAGCCCCAGCATTTT. Translation gives CASSKNREWGNQPQHF.

The rearrangement links TRBV24-1 to TRBJ2-7; D uncertain. Germline V gives CDR1 KGHDR, CDR2 SFDVKD. Trimming took 5 bases from V and 9 from J, leaving 16 bases between them. This CDR3 is 13 amino acids long. CDR3 sequence (DNA): TGTGCCACCAGTGGTGGAGAGTCCTCGGGGCAGTACTTC. Amino acids: CATSGGESSGQYF.

V usage is TRBV29-1 and J usage is TRBJ2-7; possible D gene TRBD1, 6 bases. V was trimmed by 0 bases and J by 2 bases, leaving 11 bases between them. Germline-derived CDR1 and CDR2 are SQVTM and ANQGSEA. This CDR3 comprises 14 residues. The chain's CDR3 is CSVEDSGVTYEQYF. In DNA, the CDR3 is TGCAGCGTTGAAGATTCAGGGGTCACCTACGAGCAGTACTTC.

The rearrangement joins TRBV3-1 (or the pseudogene TRBV3-2) to TRBJ2-5, with 8 bases that match TRBD1. This CDR3 spans 18 amino acids. CDR1 is LGHDT, CDR2 YNNKEL, per germline (reference sequence). V trimming: 3 bases; J trimming: 4 bases; junction bases outside the gene matches: 16. CDR3 sequence (DNA): TGTGCCAGCAGCCAGCTACAGAGATTCAGGGGGCGCAGAGAGACCCAGTACTTC. It specifies CASSQLQRFRGRRETQYF.

J is TRBJ2-5 and V is TRBV11-2; a weak D match, TRBD1 (5 bases). This CDR3 spans 18 amino acids. The germline gives CDR1 SGHAT, CDR2 FQNNGV. With 0 bases removed from V and 7 bases from J, the gap between germline ends came to 24 bases. CDR3 nucleotides: TGTGCCAGCAGCTTAGATGGATTAGACAGAATCGCCTTCGGGACCCAGTACTTC. It specifies CASSLDGLDRIAFGTQYF.

On this clone itself: The sample contains more than one DNA sequence encoding this CDR3. This chain connects TRBV12-3 or TRBV12-4 to TRBJ1-2; D gene unclear. The CDR3 consists of 13 residues. V was pared by 1 base and J by 2 bases, with 5 bases between. The CDR3 bases are TGTGCCAGCAGTTTAGGTGGGAACTATGGCTACACCTTC. It specifies CASSLGGNYGYTF.

The rearrangement joins TRBV12-3 or TRBV12-4 to TRBJ1-2; D is ambiguous. V gave up 7 bases and J gave up 14 bases, with 20 bases separating them. The CDR3 is 12 residues long. In DNA, the CDR3 is TGTGCCAGCACCTCGCTTCCCCCCTCCGGGACCTTC. Its translation is CASTSLPPSGTF.